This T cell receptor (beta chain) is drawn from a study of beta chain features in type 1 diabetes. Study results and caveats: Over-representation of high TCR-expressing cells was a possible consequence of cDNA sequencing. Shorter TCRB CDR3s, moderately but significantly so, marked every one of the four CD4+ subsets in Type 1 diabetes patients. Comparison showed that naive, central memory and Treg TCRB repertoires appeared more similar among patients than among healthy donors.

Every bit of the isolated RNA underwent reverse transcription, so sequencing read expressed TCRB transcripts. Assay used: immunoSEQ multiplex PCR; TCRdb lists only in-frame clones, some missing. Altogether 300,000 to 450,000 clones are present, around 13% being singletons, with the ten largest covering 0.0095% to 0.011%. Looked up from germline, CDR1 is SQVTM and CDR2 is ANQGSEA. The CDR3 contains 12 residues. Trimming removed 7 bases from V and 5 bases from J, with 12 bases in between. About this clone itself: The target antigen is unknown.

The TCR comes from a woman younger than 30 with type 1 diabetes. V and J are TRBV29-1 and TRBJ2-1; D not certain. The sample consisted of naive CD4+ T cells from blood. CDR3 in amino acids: CSGRPYNNEQFF. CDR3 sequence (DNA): TGCAGCGGGCGGCCGTACAACAATGAGCAGTTCTTC.